The next 3 T cell receptor beta chains were all read from a single sample in a study of T-cell memory formation after mild COVID-19. TCRdb processed the 5' RACE reads anew with MiXCR; each CDR3 protein has one entry. The data hold around 35,000 distinct CDR3 sequences, with 7.7% observed a single time. Sequenced material: PBMCs or a T cell subset sorted from them (not recorded which). The receptors originated from a man younger than 30 who had mild COVID-19 (a few samples of this study predate the infection). Cell type and time point are not known.

The sample holds many counts of this clonotype. The chain is built from TRBV7-2 and TRBJ1-6; the D gene is possibly TRBD1 (5 bases). There are 17 residues in the CDR3. Trimming shortened V by 5 bases and J by 0 bases, and 14 bases separated the two germline ends. The germline gives CDR1 SGHTA, CDR2 FQGNSA. The CDR3 bases are TGTGCCAGCAGCCCGACAGCCATGAGCTCCTATAATTCACCCCTCCACTTT. It encodes CASSPTAMSSYNSPLHF.

This clonotype was recorded many times. The chain employs TRBV9 and TRBJ2-2; 7 bases agree with TRBD2. Germline loops: CDR1 SGDLS, CDR2 YYNGEE. The CDR3 loop spans 15 amino acids. V lost 4 bases to trimming and J lost 2 bases; unmatched junction nucleotides: 5. The CDR3, as DNA: TGTGCCAGCAGCCTGCGGGGGATTAACACCGGGGAGCTGTTTTTT. It codes for CASSLRGINTGELFF.

This clonotype has a count of ten or more. J is TRBJ1-5 and V is TRBV6-1, with a tentative D call TRBD1 (6 bases). The CDR3 has 13 amino acids. The V gene's germline CDR1 is MNHNS and CDR2 SASEGT. V was trimmed by 7 bases and J by 5 bases, leaving 12 bases between them. CDR3 DNA sequence: TGTGCCAGCAAATTATCAGGGGATCAGCCCCAGCATTTT. As protein: CASKLSGDQPQHF.